The 27 T cell receptor beta chains below were found in one sample sequenced in a study of T cell responses to AZD1222 COVID-19 vaccine. Some clones are missing from TCRdb's copy, which holds only in-frame ones; the method was immunoSEQ multiplex PCR. The sample includes about 42,000 clones, about 91% seen only once; the top ten take roughly 25%. The sequencing used peripheral blood, collected 28 days after the second AZD1222 dose. These receptors were obtained from an adult who received the AZD1222 COVID-19 vaccine.

The V and J genes are TRBV7-3 and TRBJ2-3, with D possibly TRBD2 on 5 matching bases. Germline CDR1 reads SGHTA; CDR2 reads FQGTGA. CDR3 length equals 15 residues. V was clipped by 4 bases and J by 0 bases, with 11 bases between them. CDR3 sequence (DNA): TGTGCCAGCAGCTATGGAGGTTCTAGCACAGATACGCAGTATTTT. Encoded protein: CASSYGGSSTDTQYF.

V usage is TRBV19 and J usage is TRBJ1-2; D remains unclear. This CDR3 is 13 amino acids long. Between the trimmed V and J ends, which lost 4 bases and 5 bases, there was a span of 11 bases. Germline assignment: CDR1 LNHDA and CDR2 SQIVND (reference sequence). Here the CDR3 DNA reads TGTGCCAGTAGTAACTCCTTCGGGTATGGCTACACCTTC. It specifies CASSNSFGYGYTF.

The chain joins TRBV7-2 to TRBJ2-5; D is perhaps TRBD2 (6 bases). Germline CDR1 and CDR2: SGHTA and FQGNSA. There are 12 residues in the CDR3. V was clipped by 5 bases and J by 6 bases, with 10 bases between them. CDR3 nucleotide sequence: TGTGCCAGCAGCCTCGGACTACAGACCCAGTACTTC. Protein product: CASSLGLQTQYF.

V gene TRBV5-6 combines with J gene TRBJ1-2; 12 bases align to TRBD1. Trimming at V came to 3 bases and at J to 6 bases, leaving 6 bases not matched to a gene. This CDR3 is built from 15 residues. Germline V gene lookup returns CDR1 SGHDT and CDR2 YYEEEE. The CDR3 reads CASSYRDRGRHGYTF. DNA of the CDR3: TGTGCCAGCAGCTACCGGGACAGGGGGCGTCATGGCTACACCTTC.

This clone has just one count. V usage is TRBV19 and J usage is TRBJ2-2, with 8 bases matching TRBD1. The V and J ends lost 7 bases and 1 base, in that order; junction bases with no gene match: 11. Germline CDR1 LNHDA, CDR2 SQIVND (reference sequence). This CDR3 has 17 residues. DNA of the CDR3: TGTGCCAGTATTACGACAGGGGCTGGGATGAACACCGGGGAGCTGTTTTTT. This sequence encodes CASITTGAGMNTGELFF. Looking up the rest from reference TRBV19 and TRBJ2-2 gives the full variable domain: DGGITQSPKYLFRKEGQNVTLSCEQNLNHDAMYWYRQDPGQGLRLIYYSQIVNDFQKGDIAEGYSVSREKKESFPLTVTSAQKNPTAFYLCASITTGAGMNTGELFFGEGSRLTVL.

V usage is TRBV19 and J usage is TRBJ1-2; maybe TRBD1 (6 bases). The CDR3 is made up of 16 amino acids. With 5 bases removed from V and 7 bases from J, the gap between germline ends came to 23 bases. The germline V gene has CDR1 LNHDA and CDR2 SQIVND (reference sequence). CDR3 in amino acids: CASSVSQGSSTFGYTF. The DNA for the CDR3 is TGTGCCAGTAGTGTCTCACAGGGCTCGTCCACTTTTGGCTACACCTTC.

This clone came up once. The chain is built from TRBV7-8 and TRBJ1-2; 8 positions agree with TRBD1. Germline CDR1 and CDR2: SGHVS and FQNEAQ. The CDR3 is 14 residues long. J lost 7 bases, V lost 5 bases, and 9 bases had no gene match. The CDR3 DNA reads as TGTGCCAGCAGCCTTGGACAGGGTAGGAGTGGCTACACCTTC. Its translation: CASSLGQGRSGYTF.

This clone was counted a single time. The gene calls are TRBV27 and TRBJ1-1; 8 positions agree with TRBD1. The CDR3 is 15 residues long. J lost 3 bases, V lost 8 bases, and 11 bases had no gene match. Germline values: CDR1 MNHEY, CDR2 SMNVEV (reference sequence). The DNA for the CDR3 is TGTGCCAGCGTCCCAGGGGGCTCCCGGGACACTGAAGCTTTCTTT. Its translation: CASVPGGSRDTEAFF.

V gene TRBV7-8 combines with J gene TRBJ1-2; TRBD1 matches 10 bases. The CDR3 loop spans 15 amino acids. V was pared by 5 bases and J by 2 bases, with 5 bases of the junction left unmatched. The V gene's germline CDR1 is SGHVS and CDR2 FQNEAQ. This chain's CDR3 is CASSLGQGVNYGYTF. As DNA, the CDR3 is TGTGCCAGCAGCCTCGGACAGGGGGTGAACTATGGCTACACCTTC.

This sequence joins TRBV6-5 and TRBJ1-5, with D maybe TRBD1 (6 bases). The V end lost 6 bases, the J end lost 6 bases, and 15 bases lay between the germline ends. This CDR3 is 14 amino acids long. The germline V gene encodes CDR1 MNHEY and CDR2 SVGAGI. CDR3 DNA sequence: TGTGCCAGCAGAGAGTCAGGGGAGGGTCAGCCCCAGCATTTT. Translation gives CASRESGEGQPQHF.

This clone was recorded once. The rearrangement uses TRBV7-8 and TRBJ1-1, with D unclear. Germline-derived CDR1 and CDR2 are SGHVS and FQNEAQ. With 5 bases removed from V and 6 bases from J, the gap between germline ends came to 10 bases. The CDR3 is 12 amino acids. CDR3 DNA: TGTGCCAGCAGCCCTAGGAGAGCTGAAGCTTTCTTT. It is translated as CASSPRRAEAFF.

This chain connects TRBV7-9 to TRBJ1-4; TRBD1 aligns across 7 bases. With 5 bases clipped from V and 7 bases from J, the junction kept 10 bases outside the gene matches. CDR1 and CDR2 (germline): SEHNR, FQNEAQ (reference sequence). CDR3 length: 15 amino acids. The CDR3 region is CASSVSQGRGEKLFF. For the CDR3, the DNA is TGTGCCAGCAGCGTCTCACAGGGGAGGGGTGAAAAACTGTTTTTT.

The chain joins TRBV18 to TRBJ1-1, with 9 bases that match TRBD1. J was trimmed by 5 bases and V by 3 bases; bases with no gene match: 4. CDR1 KGHSH and CDR2 LQKENI come from the germline V gene. The CDR3 has 14 residues. The CDR3 region is CASSPTTGGTEAFF. The DNA for the CDR3 is TGTGCCAGCTCACCTACGACAGGGGGAACTGAAGCTTTCTTT.

The rearrangement uses TRBV13 and TRBJ2-1; 12 nucleotides agree with TRBD2. CDR1 is PRHDT, CDR2 FYEKMQ, per germline (reference sequence). The CDR3 consists of 14 residues. V lost 4 bases to trimming and J lost 9 bases; unmatched junction nucleotides: 4. In DNA, the CDR3 is TGTGCCAGCAGCTCTAGCGGGAGGGCCACTGAGCAGTTCTTC. It codes for CASSSSGRATEQFF.

The rearrangement links TRBV3-1 (or the pseudogene TRBV3-2) to TRBJ1-5; D uncertain. Germline values: CDR1 LGHDT, CDR2 YNNKEL (reference sequence). CDR3 size: 14 residues. Trimming shortened V by 0 bases and J by 5 bases, and 8 bases separated the two germline ends. This CDR3 is CASSQEGLYQPQHF. In DNA form, the CDR3 reads TGTGCCAGCAGCCAAGAAGGTTTGTATCAGCCCCAGCATTTT.

CDR3 in DNA: TGTGCCAGCAGCGCCGACAGTGGTGGCTACACCTTC. Its protein is CASSADSGGYTF. The chain recombines TRBV5-4 with TRBJ1-2; TRBD1 is a possible D gene (5 bases). The CDR3 is 12 residues long. CDR1 and CDR2 from the germline V gene are SGHNT and YYREEE (reference sequence). V was trimmed by 4 bases and J by 7 bases, leaving 11 bases between them.

The chain links TRBV5-5 to TRBJ2-3; perhaps TRBD2 as D (7 bases). CDR1 is SGHKS, CDR2 YYEKEE, per germline (reference sequence). The CDR3 contains 15 residues. V shed 3 bases and J shed 5 bases, with 16 bases lying between them. CDR3 sequence (DNA): TGTGCCAGCAGCTCGACCGGGGGGCCGGGAGATACGCAGTATTTT. Translation: CASSSTGGPGDTQYF.

This chain joins TRBV2 and TRBJ1-2, with TRBD1 identical over 7 bases. Germline CDR1 reads SNHLY; CDR2 reads FYNNEI. The length of the CDR3 is 13 residues. Germline trimming cut 6 bases from V and 0 bases from J; bases unmatched to any gene: 1. This CDR3 is CASSDRANYGYTF. CDR3 nucleotide sequence: TGTGCCAGCAGCGACAGGGCTAACTATGGCTACACCTTC.

The chain couples TRBV9 to TRBJ2-3; 8 bases fit TRBD2. This CDR3 contains 16 residues. Germline V lookup: CDR1 SGDLS, CDR2 YYNGEE. V shed 0 bases, J shed 2 bases, and the junction held 5 bases outside the gene matches. The CDR3 coding sequence is TGTGCCAGCAGCGTAGAAGGCGGGGGGCCCACAGATACGCAGTATTTT. It is translated as CASSVEGGGPTDTQYF.

Comment on this clone: One end of the junction does not line up with germline, which may come from a read error. The V gene is TRBV3-1 (or the pseudogene TRBV3-2), the J gene TRBJ1-6, with D hard to call. The CDR3 consists of 15 residues. Germline V gives CDR1 LGHDT, CDR2 YNNKEL (reference sequence). The CDR3 DNA reads TGTGCCAGCAGCCAAAAAGCCAGTAGTAATTCACCCCTCTACTTT. Its translation: CASSQKASSNSPLYF.

The V call is TRBV7-9, the J call TRBJ2-6; D is unclear. Per the germline V gene, CDR1 is SEHNR and CDR2 is FQNEAQ (reference sequence). The length of the CDR3 is 14 residues. V shed 5 bases and J shed 2 bases, with 7 bases lying between them. CDR3: CASSVTTGANVLTF. The CDR3 DNA sequence: TGTGCCAGCAGCGTGACAACTGGGGCCAACGTCCTGACTTTC.

The gene calls are TRBV7-9 and TRBJ2-5; TRBD1 matches at 10 bases. The junction had 11 bases not matched to a gene; V was cut back by 5 bases and J by 5 bases. The CDR3 is 16 residues long. Germline V gene data show CDR1 as SEHNR and CDR2 as FQNEAQ (reference sequence). CDR3 sequence: CASSRSRDRGRETQYF. In DNA, the CDR3 is TGTGCCAGCAGCCGTTCCCGGGACAGGGGCAGGGAGACCCAGTACTTC.

This chain uses TRBV9 with TRBJ2-2; a weak D match, TRBD2 (5 bases). V was cut by 0 bases and J by 5 bases, with 14 bases left in between. The length of the CDR3 is 16 residues. Germline-derived CDR1 and CDR2 are SGDLS and YYNGEE. CDR3 sequence: CASSVGPLGSTGELFF. DNA for the CDR3: TGTGCCAGCAGCGTAGGGCCGCTTGGGAGTACCGGGGAGCTGTTTTTT.

V and J are TRBV5-4 and TRBJ2-3, with 10 nucleotides matching TRBD1. V trimming: 2 bases; J trimming: 6 bases; junction bases outside the gene matches: 9. Germline loops: CDR1 SGHNT, CDR2 YYREEE (reference sequence). The CDR3 loop spans 16 amino acids. This CDR3 is CASSFPSGQGDDTQYF. The CDR3 DNA reads as TGTGCCAGCAGCTTCCCATCAGGACAGGGGGACGATACGCAGTATTTT.

A note on this clone: At one end the junction does not follow the germline gene, possibly because of a read error. The chain has TRBV7-7 and TRBJ2-3; perhaps D is TRBD1 or TRBD2 (5 bases each). This CDR3 contains 15 residues. Looked up from germline, CDR1 is SSHAT and CDR2 is FNYEAQ (reference sequence). CDR3 nucleotide sequence: TGTGCTAGCAGCCAAGGGACCCCGAGCACAGATACGCAGTATTTT. This encodes CASSQGTPSTDTQYF.

This rearrangement joins TRBV11-2 to TRBJ2-7, with TRBD1 matching 9 bases. There are 14 residues in the CDR3. Trimming took 3 bases from V and 3 from J; bases not matched to a gene: 3. Germline assignment: CDR1 SGHAT and CDR2 FQNNGV. The CDR3 DNA follows: TGTGCCAGCAGCTTGGGGACAGGGTACTACGAGCAGTACTTC. Its translation is CASSLGTGYYEQYF. The full variable domain, with the rest looked up from reference TRBV11-2 and TRBJ2-7, is EAGVAQSPRYKIIEKRQSVAFWCNPISGHATLYWYQQILGQGPKLLIQFQNNGVVDDSQLPKDRFSAERLKGVDSTLKIQPAKLEDSAVYLCASSLGTGYYEQYFGPGTRLTVT.

This chain joins TRBV5-1 and TRBJ1-1; D not certain. Trimming cost V 2 bases and J 2 bases, with 7 bases left between them. Germline V lookup: CDR1 SGHRS, CDR2 YFSETQ. This CDR3 spans 13 amino acids. As DNA, the CDR3 is TGCGCCAGCAGCTTTCGGGGTAACACTGAAGCTTTCTTT. It is translated as CASSFRGNTEAFF. The whole variable domain, filled in from reference TRBV5-1 and TRBJ1-1, reads KAGVTQTPRYLIKTRGQQVTLSCSPISGHRSVSWYQQTPGQGLQFLFEYFSETQRNKGNFPGRFSGRQFSNSRSEMNVSTLELGDSALYLCASSFRGNTEAFFGQGTRLTVV.